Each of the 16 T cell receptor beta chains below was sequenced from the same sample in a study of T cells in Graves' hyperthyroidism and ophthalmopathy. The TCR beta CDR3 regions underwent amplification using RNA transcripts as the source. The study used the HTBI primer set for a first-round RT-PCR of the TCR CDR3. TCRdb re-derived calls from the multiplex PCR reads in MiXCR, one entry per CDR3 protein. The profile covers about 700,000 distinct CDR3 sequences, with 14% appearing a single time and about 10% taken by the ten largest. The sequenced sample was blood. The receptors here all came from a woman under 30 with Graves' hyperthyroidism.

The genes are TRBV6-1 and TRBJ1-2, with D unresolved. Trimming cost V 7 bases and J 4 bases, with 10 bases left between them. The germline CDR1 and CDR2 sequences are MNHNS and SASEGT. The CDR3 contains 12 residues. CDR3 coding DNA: TGTGCCAGCACGTCACCGGGCTATGGCTACACCTTC. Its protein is CASTSPGYGYTF.

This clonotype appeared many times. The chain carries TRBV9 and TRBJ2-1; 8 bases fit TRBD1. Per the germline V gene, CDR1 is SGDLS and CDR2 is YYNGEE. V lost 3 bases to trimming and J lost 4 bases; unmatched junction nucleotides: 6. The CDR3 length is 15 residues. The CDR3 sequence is CASSEGDRRYNEQFF. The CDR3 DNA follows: TGTGCCAGCAGCGAAGGGGACAGGAGGTACAATGAGCAGTTCTTC. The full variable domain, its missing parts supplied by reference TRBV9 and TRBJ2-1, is DSGVTQTPKHLITATGQRVTLRCSPRSGDLSVYWYQQSLDQGLQFLIQYYNGEERAKGNILERFSAQQFPDLHSELNLSSLELGDSALYFCASSEGDRRYNEQFFGPGTRLTVL.

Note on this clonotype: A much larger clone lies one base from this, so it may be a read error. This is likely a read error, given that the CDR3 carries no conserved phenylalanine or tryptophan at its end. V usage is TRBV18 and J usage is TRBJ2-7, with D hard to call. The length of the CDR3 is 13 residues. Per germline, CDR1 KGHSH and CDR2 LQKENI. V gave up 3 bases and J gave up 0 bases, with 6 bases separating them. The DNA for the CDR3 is TGTGCCAGCTCACCCCCGGGCTCCTACGAGCAGTACCTC. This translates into CASSPPGSYEQYL.

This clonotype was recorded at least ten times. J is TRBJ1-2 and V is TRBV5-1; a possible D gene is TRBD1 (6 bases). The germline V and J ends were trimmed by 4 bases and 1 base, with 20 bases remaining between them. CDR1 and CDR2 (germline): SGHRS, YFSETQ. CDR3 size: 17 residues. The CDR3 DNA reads TGCGCCAGCAGCCAGTCCGGACAGATGAAATTTAACTATGGCTACACCTTC. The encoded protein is CASSQSGQMKFNYGYTF.

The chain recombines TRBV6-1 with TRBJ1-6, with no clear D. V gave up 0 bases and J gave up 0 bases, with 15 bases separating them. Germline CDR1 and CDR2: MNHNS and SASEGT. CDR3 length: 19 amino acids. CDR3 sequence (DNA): TGTGCCAGCAGTGAAGCGGCGGGGAGGCTATTCTCCTATAATTCACCCCTCCACTTT. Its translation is CASSEAAGRLFSYNSPLHF.

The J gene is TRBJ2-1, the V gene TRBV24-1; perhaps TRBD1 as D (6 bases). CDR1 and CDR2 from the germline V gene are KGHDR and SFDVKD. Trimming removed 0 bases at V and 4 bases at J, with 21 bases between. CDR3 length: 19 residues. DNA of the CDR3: TGTGCCACCAGTGATTTGCCGGGTAGGGGGTCTAGCCGATACAATGAGCAGTTCTTC. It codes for CATSDLPGRGSSRYNEQFF.

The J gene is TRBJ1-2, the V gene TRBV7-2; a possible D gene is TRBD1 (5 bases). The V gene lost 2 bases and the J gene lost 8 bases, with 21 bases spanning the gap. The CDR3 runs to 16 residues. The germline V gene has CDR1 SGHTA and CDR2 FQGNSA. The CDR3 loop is CASSLNPGPPQWGYTF. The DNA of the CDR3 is TGTGCCAGCAGCTTAAATCCGGGACCGCCTCAGTGGGGCTACACCTTC.

The CDR3: CASSEFSGTYEQYF. The CDR3 region has the DNA TGTGCCAGCAGTGAATTTAGCGGCACCTACGAGCAGTACTTC. The chain has TRBV2 and TRBJ2-7, with D tentatively TRBD2 (6 bases). Trimming pared 2 bases from V and 2 bases from J, leaving 10 bases between. Germline CDR1 is SNHLY and CDR2 is FYNNEI. The CDR3 consists of 14 residues.

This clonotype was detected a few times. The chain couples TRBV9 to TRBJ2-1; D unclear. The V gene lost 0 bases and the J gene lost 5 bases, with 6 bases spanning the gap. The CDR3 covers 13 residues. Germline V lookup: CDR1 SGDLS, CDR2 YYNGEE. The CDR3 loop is CASSVARDNEQFF. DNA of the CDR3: TGTGCCAGCAGCGTAGCTAGAGACAATGAGCAGTTCTTC.

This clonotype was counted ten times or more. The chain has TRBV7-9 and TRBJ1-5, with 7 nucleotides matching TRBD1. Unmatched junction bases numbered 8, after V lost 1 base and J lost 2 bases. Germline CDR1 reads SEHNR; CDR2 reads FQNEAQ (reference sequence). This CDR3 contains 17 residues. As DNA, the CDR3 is TGTGCCAGCAGCTTAGGACAGGGAATTAAGGGCAATCAGCCCCAGCATTTT. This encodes CASSLGQGIKGNQPQHF.

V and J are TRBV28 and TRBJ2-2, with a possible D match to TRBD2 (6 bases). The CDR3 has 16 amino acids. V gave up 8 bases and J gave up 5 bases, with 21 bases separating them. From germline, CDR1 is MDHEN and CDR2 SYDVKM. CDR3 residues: CASGRLVAEGTGELFF. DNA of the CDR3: TGTGCCAGCGGCCGTCTCGTAGCGGAAGGTACCGGGGAGCTGTTTTTT.

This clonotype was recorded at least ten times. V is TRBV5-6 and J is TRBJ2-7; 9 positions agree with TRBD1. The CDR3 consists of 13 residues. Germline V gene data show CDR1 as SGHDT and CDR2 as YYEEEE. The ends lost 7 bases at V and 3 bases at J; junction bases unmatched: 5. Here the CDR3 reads CASLGQGVYEQYF. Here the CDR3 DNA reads TGTGCCAGCTTGGGACAGGGAGTCTACGAGCAGTACTTC.

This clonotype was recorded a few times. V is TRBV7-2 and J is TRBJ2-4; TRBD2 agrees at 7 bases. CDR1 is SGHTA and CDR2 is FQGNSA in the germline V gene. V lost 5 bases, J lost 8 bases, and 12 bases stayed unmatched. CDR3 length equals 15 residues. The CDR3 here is CASSRGLVSMDIQYF. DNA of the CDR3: TGTGCCAGCAGCCGTGGACTAGTCAGTATGGACATTCAGTACTTC.

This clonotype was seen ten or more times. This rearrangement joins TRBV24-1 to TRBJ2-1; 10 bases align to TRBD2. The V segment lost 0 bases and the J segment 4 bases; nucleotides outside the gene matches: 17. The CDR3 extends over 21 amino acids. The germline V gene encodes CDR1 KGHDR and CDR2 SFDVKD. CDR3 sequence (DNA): TGTGCCACCAGTGATTTGCAGGCTAGCGGGAGTACTAAGGGATCTTACAATGAGCAGTTCTTC. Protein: CATSDLQASGSTKGSYNEQFF.

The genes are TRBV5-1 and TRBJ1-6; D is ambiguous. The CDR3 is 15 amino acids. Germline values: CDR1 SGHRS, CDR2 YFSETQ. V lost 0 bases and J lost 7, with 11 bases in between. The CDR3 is CASSLDGQTNSPLHF. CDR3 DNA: TGCGCCAGCAGCTTGGATGGCCAGACAAATTCACCCCTCCACTTT.

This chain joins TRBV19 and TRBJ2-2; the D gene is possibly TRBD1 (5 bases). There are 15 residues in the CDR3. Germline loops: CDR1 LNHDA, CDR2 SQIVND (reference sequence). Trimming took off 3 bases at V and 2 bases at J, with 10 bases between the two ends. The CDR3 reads CASSMGQKNTGELFF. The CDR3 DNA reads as TGTGCCAGTAGTATGGGGCAGAAAAACACCGGGGAGCTGTTTTTT.